These T cell receptor beta chains were read from a single sample in a study of long-term antiretroviral therapy in people with HIV. Assay: immunoSEQ multiplex PCR; the TCRdb copy retains only in-frame clones and omits some. Of about 12,000 clones in the sample, approximately 79% were seen once. The sample consisted of unsorted PBMCs, taken 0.8 years before starting antiretroviral therapy. The origin of the receptors is a woman between 40 and 50 years old with HIV. Both conserved end residues are part of each CDR3. The D gene is left open where the match is weak. Clone sizes are given selectively: once, few, many, or a class where the clone is expanded.

v_gene	d_gene	j_gene	abundance	CDR3nt	CDR3aa
TRBV27	.	TRBJ2-3	.	TGTGCCAGCAGTTTTGAGACGGACCGGGGGAGCAGCACAGATACGCAGTATTTT	CASSFETDRGSSTDTQYF
TRBV6-6	TRBD1	TRBJ1-2	once	TGTGCCAGCAGTTACGCACCGGGACAGGAAAACTATGGCTACACCTTC	CASSYAPGQENYGYTF
TRBV7-9	.	TRBJ1-3	.	TGTGCCAGCAGCTTACACCTCGCGGACACTGGAAACACCATATATTTT	CASSLHLADTGNTIYF
TRBV5-1	.	TRBJ2-5	.	TGCGCCAGCAGCTTGGGAGGGGAGGTCCAGTACTTC	CASSLGGEVQYF
TRBV4-1	TRBD1	TRBJ2-7	.	TGCGCCAGCAGCCAAGATCACGGGACAGTTTTAATTCGGGAGCAGTACTTC	CASSQDHGTVLIREQYF
TRBV28	.	TRBJ1-2	.	TGTGCCAGTCTTCCAGGACCTAACTATGGCTACACCTTC	CASLPGPNYGYTF
TRBV5-6	TRBD1	TRBJ2-3	.	TGTGCCAGCAGCCTGATGGGGACAGGCCAACTCACAGATACGCAGTATTTT	CASSLMGTGQLTDTQYF
TRBV5-1	.	TRBJ1-1	.	TGCGCCAGCACTCGAAGCTTAACGGAGAACACTGAAGCTTTCTTT	CASTRSLTENTEAFF
TRBV6-1	TRBD1	TRBJ2-2	.	TGTGCCAGCAAGGGGACAGGGGGCAGGGAGCTGTTTTTT	CASKGTGGRELFF
TRBV4-3	.	TRBJ2-2	.	TGCGCCAGCAGCCAAGATCAGGGGAGCACCGGGGAGCTGTTTTTT	CASSQDQGSTGELFF
TRBV5-1	TRBD1	TRBJ2-7	.	TGCGCCAGCAGCCCAACCCTACCGGGACAGGGGTACGAGCAGTACTTC	CASSPTLPGQGYEQYF
TRBV7-2	TRBD1	TRBJ1-2	.	TGTGCCAGCAGCTTAGGGAGCAGGGGGCAGTTTGGCTACACCTTC	CASSLGSRGQFGYTF
TRBV19	.	TRBJ1-1	.	TGTGCCAGTAGGGCCCCGCCCGGGGGTTCGGACACTGAAGCTTTCTTT	CASRAPPGGSDTEAFF
TRBV18	.	TRBJ1-2	.	TGTGCCAGCTCACCTCCAGGGTATGGCTACACCTTC	CASSPPGYGYTF
TRBV18	TRBD2	TRBJ2-7	.	TGTGCCAGCTCCTTCCGGACTAGCGGCTACGAGCAGTACTTC	CASSFRTSGYEQYF
TRBV4-1	TRBD2	TRBJ2-1	.	TGCGCCAGCAGCCAAGAGAGGACTAGCATATACAATGAGCAGTTCTTC	CASSQERTSIYNEQFF
TRBV9	.	TRBJ2-1	.	TGTGCCAGCAGCGTAGGCGGACCCTCCTACAATGAGCAGTTCTTC	CASSVGGPSYNEQFF
TRBV25-1	TRBD1	TRBJ1-5	.	TGTGCCAGCAGTGGGACAGGGAGAGGGGATCAGCCCCAGCATTTT	CASSGTGRGDQPQHF
TRBV5-6	.	TRBJ2-7	.	TGTGCCAGCAGCTTCCAAAACCTCTACGAGCAGTACTTC	CASSFQNLYEQYF
TRBV6-1	.	TRBJ1-2	.	TGTGCCAGCAGCTTAGGATCATACTATGGCTACACCTTC	CASSLGSYYGYTF
TRBV25-1	TRBD1	TRBJ2-7	.	TGTGCCAGCAGAGACTACGTGGACAGGGAAAACTACGAGCAGTACTTC	CASRDYVDRENYEQYF
TRBV10-3	.	TRBJ2-7	few	TGTGCCATCAGTGAGTTGGGGGGCAGTTACGAGCAGTACTTC	CAISELGGSYEQYF
TRBV29-1	.	TRBJ2-3	.	TGCAGCGTTGAAGATCCAGGGGGGAAGGATACGCAGTATTTT	CSVEDPGGKDTQYF
TRBV2	.	TRBJ2-7	.	TGTGCCAGCAGTGTTGGTCAAGTGGCTGGCGAGCAGTACTTC	CASSVGQVAGEQYF
TRBV6-1	TRBD1	TRBJ2-3	.	TGTGCCAGCAAACGGACAGGGACAGATACGCAGTATTTT	CASKRTGTDTQYF
TRBV18	.	TRBJ2-1	.	TGTGCCAGCTCACCGGGGGGGCAGGGAAGCCAGTTCTTC	CASSPGGQGSQFF
TRBV2	TRBD1	TRBJ2-3	.	TGTGCCAGGACAGGGGGCGCGACAGATACGCAGTATTTT	CARTGGATDTQYF
TRBV6-6	TRBD2	TRBJ2-2	.	TGTGCCAGCAAAACCGGGACTAGCGTGGGCACCGGGGAGCTGTTTTTT	CASKTGTSVGTGELFF